This T cell receptor (beta chain) came from a study of blood T cell repertoires in COVID-19 (dated by TCRdb to 2018 to 2020). The study in broad terms: Samples covering the acute and convalescent phases of COVID-19 were provided by collaborators in the United States, Italy and Spain. The prospective study material was composed of cDNA or gDNA derived from T cells, B-cell-depleted T cells, or PBMCs. The samples were drawn from the first 160 participants of the ongoing ImmuneRACE study and from some 1,300 subjects provided by 6 global collaborators. The sample metadata nearly always contained a de-identified subject ID, COVID-19 status, age in years and sex. Subjects who had been exposed to COVID-19, were actively infected with it, or had recovered from it provided the deeply sampled blood TCRbeta repertoires that made up the dataset. The repertoires were released in a freely available public database meant as a resource for research on the immune response to SARS-CoV-2. Where available, HLA class I and class II types were obtained from metadata supplied by the sample provider rather than from assay-based typing. What the authors observed across the whole study: The amount of clinical and demographic metadata varied by source and participant and was provided uncurated.

Participants in the prospective study were enrolled through a virtual design, were aged about 18 to 100 years, and lived in roughly 25 United States geographic areas. Cohort assignment in the prospective study relied on participant-reported clinical history from a screening survey and a study questionnaire. Mobile phlebotomists in the prospective study collected whole blood, serum and a nasopharyngeal or oropharyngeal swab from every participant. Prospective study participants could optionally give additional blood draws and questionnaires over an approximately 2-month period. Blood samples from the prospective study were shipped frozen or at room temperature prior to DNA extraction. With respect to this clone: Its antigen is still unknown. Base qualities are not provided; no much larger clone lies one nucleotide away.

TCRbeta CDR3 regions were amplified from genomic DNA by means of the immunoSEQ Assay, a bias-controlled multiplex PCR. Processing in the source paper ran as follows. The number of nucleated cells in each sample was estimated from the amplification of reference gene primers within the assay. Sequence reads were collapsed and filtered to measure the absolute abundance of every unique TCRbeta CDR3 rearrangement. For each sample, productive Simpson clonality was calculated as the square root of Simpson's diversity index over productive rearrangements. TCRdb limited this immuneACCESS table to in-frame rearrangements with V and J called. A share of clones is missing; checked studies link under half to unresolved V genes, and the rest is unexplained. V and J calls and clone size are copied from that table; D and trimming were computed from the DNA. This sample lists around 250,000 clones; approximately 90% were detected once. The ten largest clones represent approximately 4% of the sample.

The CDR1 and CDR2 encoded by the germline V gene (reference sequence) are LNHDA and SQIVND. V drops 5 bases and J drops 3 bases, leaving 14 bases in between. There are 14 amino acids in the CDR3, from cysteine to phenylalanine inclusive. Here the CDR3 DNA is all that survives: 42 bases in frame from base 1. Sequenced input: PBMCs or T cells enriched from blood (not recorded which). This receptor was identified in a woman aged 30 to 39 with acute COVID-19. This chain is built from TRBV19 and TRBJ2-7; TRBD1 could be the D gene, as 5 bases match. The DNA sequence follows: TGTGCCAGTAGTCCCGGACACCTTATCTACGAGCAGTACTTC. Translated, it gives CASSPGHLIYEQYF.